The 4 T cell receptor beta chains reported below all come from one sample, sequenced in a study of T cells in Graves' hyperthyroidism and ophthalmopathy. Researchers amplified the TCR beta CDR3 regions from RNA transcripts. RT-PCR in the first round (using the HTBI primer set) targeted the TCR CDR3. MiXCR was run by TCRdb on the multiplex PCR reads, yielding one entry per CDR3 protein. In the table there are 300,000 to 450,000 distinct CDR3 sequences, approximately 17% of which are singletons. Sequencing was done on a sample of blood. Receptors originate from a man aged 18-30 years with Graves' ophthalmopathy.

This chain joins TRBV9 and TRBJ2-3; D not certain. The germline CDR1 and CDR2 sequences are SGDLS and YYNGEE. The CDR3 is 13 amino acids. With 0 bases removed from V and 4 bases from J, the gap between germline ends came to 6 bases. CDR3 sequence reads: CASSVGDADTQYF. In nucleotides, the CDR3 is TGTGCCAGCAGCGTAGGGGATGCAGATACGCAGTATTTT. The whole variable domain, filled in from reference TRBV9 and TRBJ2-3, reads DSGVTQTPKHLITATGQRVTLRCSPRSGDLSVYWYQQSLDQGLQFLIQYYNGEERAKGNILERFSAQQFPDLHSELNLSSLELGDSALYFCASSVGDADTQYFGPGTRLTVL.

A few counts support this clonotype. V is TRBV9 and J is TRBJ2-1; D is uncertain. This CDR3 comprises 13 residues. Between the trimmed V and J ends, which lost 6 bases and 8 bases, there was a span of 15 bases. Germline CDR1 SGDLS, CDR2 YYNGEE. The CDR3 loop is CASTVIPGDEQFF. DNA for the CDR3: TGTGCCAGCACCGTGATCCCTGGGGATGAGCAGTTCTTC.

This clonotype was seen ten or more times. The V gene is TRBV13, the J gene TRBJ1-4; 9 positions match TRBD1. The V gene's germline CDR1 is PRHDT and CDR2 FYEKMQ (reference sequence). V gave up 3 bases and J gave up 8 bases; unmatched junction bases: 4. The CDR3 covers 14 residues. CDR3 bases: TGTGCCAGCAGCTTTGACAGGGGGGGCGAAAAACTGTTTTTT. Translation: CASSFDRGGEKLFF.

This clonotype was counted a few times. The V gene is TRBV12-5, the J gene TRBJ2-2, with 8 bases aligning to TRBD1. CDR1 is LGHNT, CDR2 FRNRAP, per germline. This CDR3 is built from 13 residues. The ends lost 6 bases at V and 7 bases at J; junction bases unmatched: 4. DNA of the CDR3: TGTGCTAGTGGGCAGGGGGCCGGCGGGGAGCTGTTTTTT. This sequence encodes CASGQGAGGELFF.